Sequencing of this T cell receptor (beta chain) was carried out in a study of identical twins (dated by TCRdb to the mid-2010s). At the level of the whole study: To test whether fetal clonotypes persist, this study deep-sequenced TCR alpha and beta repertoires from monozygotic twins, from unrelated adults of various ages, and from cord blood. To rule out contamination, replicate twin experiments were performed at different times with different library preparation protocols. Broader findings and caveats from the paper: Recombination models systematically underestimated out-of-frame TCR alpha sharing in monozygotic twins but agreed with sharing between unrelated individuals. Zero-insertion analyses could be partly confounded by invariant T cells such as MAIT and iNKT, although diverse VJ usage argued against such confounding for most clonotypes. Out-of-frame TCR alpha sequences shared between twins showed an excess of low generation-probability sequences compared with coincidental sharing between unrelated individuals. Fewer insertions were carried by abundant cord blood beta clonotypes; a weaker similar trend was observed in young adult naive repertoires, while no such trend was observed in memory repertoires. A weaker excess of twin sharing was found in beta out-of-frame sequences because the signal-to-noise ratio was lowered by fewer shared sequences. Because the same donors could not be followed over many years, conclusions were based on cross-sectional statistical analysis.

Libraries were prepared through 5' RACE. The sample was run on an Illumina HiSeq 2000. Template switching added a universal primer binding site, and the final cDNA carried a unique molecular identifier that allowed TCR cDNA molecules to be counted accurately. First-strand cDNA for TCR alpha and beta chains was synthesized from specific primers in the conserved constant-segment region. To control for contamination, each cDNA library was double barcoded with a SMART-Mk sample barcode plus Illumina barcodes. TruSeq adapter sequences along with Illumina sample barcodes were introduced in two successive PCR steps. The TCR alpha and beta cDNA libraries were sequenced on the Illumina HiSeq platform using custom primers. As for the authors' bioinformatics: MiGEC was used to process raw reads and extract unique molecular identifiers, and MiXCR was used to find CDR3 positions. For each individual, recombination models were inferred using an EM algorithm with the repgenHMM and IGoR tools. The tcR package in R was used for shared clonotype analysis, with sharing normalized by the product of cloneset sizes. To study raw recombination free of thymic and clonal selection effects, out-of-frame nonproductive sequences were analyzed. In-frame beta chains were kept once TCRdb had trimmed the public reads at Q25 with fastp and called clones with MiXCR. Identical CDR3 protein sequences are pooled into one entry, listed with their most common genes and DNA. None of the V and J calls come from the authors' own analysis; TCRdb made them. The sample has about 660,000 distinct CDR3 sequences on record, approximately 9% of them singletons. 0.8% to 1% of the sample comes from the top ten.

This clonotype was observed many times. No antigen is known for it. It has no much larger one-base neighbor in the sample; base qualities were not kept. All donors were healthy Caucasians. The twin cohort consisted of three pairs of female monozygotic twins, all aged roughly 18 to 30 years. The RNA used for TCR libraries was isolated from peripheral blood mononuclear cells. Including cysteine and phenylalanine, the CDR3 has 15 amino acids. Of the read, only the CDR3 DNA is kept; its 45 bases are in frame from base 1. CDR1 LNHNV and CDR2 YYDKDF are derived from the germline V gene (reference sequence). V lost 0 bases and J lost 4 bases; the stretch between them is 11 bases long. These same data were also listed under a study on yellow fever vaccine responses in identical twins. The second source states: The authors reported that the T cell response to vaccination in identical twins appeared partly convergent and partly personalized. In identical twins, the study followed T cell clones that responded to the vaccine with precision.

This TCR was sampled from a woman aged 18 to 35 in good health. The sequence joins TRBV15 to TRBJ2-3, with TRBD2 perhaps the D gene, on 7 matching bases. Sequenced material: PBMCs. The CDR3 in this case is CATSRDRGASDTQYF. Here is the DNA: TGTGCCACCAGCAGAGATCGGGGGGCGTCAGATACGCAGTATTTT.